The present entry profiles one T cell receptor beta chain with its context. TCRdb redid the calling of the RT-PCR reads with MiXCR, one entry per CDR3 protein. The table shows about 960,000 distinct CDR3 sequences, with 18% occurring only once. The CDR3 has 17 amino acids. CDR1 ENHRY and CDR2 SYGVKD come from the germline V gene. Trimming at V came to 10 bases and at J to 6 bases, leaving 23 bases not matched to a gene. This sample was included in a study of patients and donors after allogeneic stem cell transplantation. The specimen sequenced was blood, either unsorted or a sorted T cell fraction (not recorded which). The rearrangement joins TRBV10-3 to TRBJ1-1; 7 nucleotides line up with TRBD1. The receptor was isolated from a human donor who was either an allogeneic HSCT recipient or a stem cell or donor lymphocyte infusion donor (not recorded which). It is not recorded whose cells these are; they may come from a transplant donor. CDR3 coding DNA: TGTGCCACGGAACGCTTTATGGGACAGCGGGAAAACCCTGAAGCTTTCTTT. Its protein is CATERFMGQRENPEAFF.